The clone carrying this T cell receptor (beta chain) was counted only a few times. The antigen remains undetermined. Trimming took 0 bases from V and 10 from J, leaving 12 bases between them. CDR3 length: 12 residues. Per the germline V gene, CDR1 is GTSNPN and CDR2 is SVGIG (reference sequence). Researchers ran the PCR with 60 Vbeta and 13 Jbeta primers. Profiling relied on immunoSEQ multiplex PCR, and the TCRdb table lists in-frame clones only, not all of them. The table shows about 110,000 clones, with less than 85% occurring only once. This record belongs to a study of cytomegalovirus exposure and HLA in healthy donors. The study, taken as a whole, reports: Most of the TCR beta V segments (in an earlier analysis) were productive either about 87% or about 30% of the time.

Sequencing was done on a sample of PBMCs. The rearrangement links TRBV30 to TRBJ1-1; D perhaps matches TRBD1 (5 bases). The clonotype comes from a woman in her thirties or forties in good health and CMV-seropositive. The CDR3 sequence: CAWSVNRGPAFF. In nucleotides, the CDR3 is TGTGCCTGGAGTGTAAATAGGGGCCCAGCTTTCTTT.